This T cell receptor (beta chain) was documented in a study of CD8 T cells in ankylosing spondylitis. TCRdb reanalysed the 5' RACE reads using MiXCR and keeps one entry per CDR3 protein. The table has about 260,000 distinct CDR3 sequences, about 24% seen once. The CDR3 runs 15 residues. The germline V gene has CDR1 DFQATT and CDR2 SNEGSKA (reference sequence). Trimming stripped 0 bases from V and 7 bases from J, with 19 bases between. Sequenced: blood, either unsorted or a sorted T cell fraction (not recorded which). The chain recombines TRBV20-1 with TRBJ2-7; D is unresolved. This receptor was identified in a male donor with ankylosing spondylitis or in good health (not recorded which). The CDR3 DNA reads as TGCAGTGCTAGAGATTCAGGCAGTCCAGTGGGAGAGCAGTACTTC. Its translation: CSARDSGSPVGEQYF.